This entry lists 29 T cell receptor beta chains sequenced from one sample in a study of blood T cells in healthy people across ages. The use of a sample-barcoded 5' primer and a J-beta primer mix characterized a second PCR of roughly 7 to 11 cycles. TCRdb re-analysed the 5' RACE reads in MiXCR, keeping a single row per CDR3 protein. Of around 700,000 distinct CDR3 sequences listed, roughly 25% are singletons. These same data were also listed under a study on T cells of mothers and their children.

Sequences were obtained from blood. The source is a boy between 10 and 17 years old in good health.

The rearrangement joins TRBV4-3 to TRBJ2-1; TRBD2 is a possible D gene (6 bases). Germline CDR1 LGHNA, CDR2 YSLEER. V lost 0 bases and J 5 bases, leaving 20 bases between the germline ends. CDR3 length equals 18 residues. The CDR3 region is CASSQDRVDYRGDNEQFF. The CDR3 DNA is TGCGCCAGCAGCCAAGATAGGGTTGACTACCGCGGGGACAATGAGCAGTTCTTC.

This clonotype occurred many times. The rearrangement uses TRBV20-1 and TRBJ2-1, with 14 bases lining up with TRBD2. Losses at the gene ends were 5 bases for V and 6 bases for J; bases not matched to a gene: 6. This CDR3 is 15 amino acids long. Germline V gene data show CDR1 as DFQATT and CDR2 as SNEGSKA (reference sequence). For the CDR3, the DNA is TGCAGTGCTTATGGGACTAGCGGGAGTTTCAATGAGCAGTTCTTC. Translating it yields CSAYGTSGSFNEQFF.

This chain links TRBV4-3 with TRBJ2-1; D unresolved. V lost 1 base and J lost 6, with 13 bases in between. The CDR3 runs 15 residues. Germline CDR1 and CDR2: LGHNA and YSLEER. This chain's CDR3 is CASSQAWQLGNEQFF. In nucleotides, the CDR3 is TGCGCCAGCAGCCAAGCATGGCAGCTGGGCAATGAGCAGTTCTTC.

The chain has TRBV7-6 and TRBJ1-1, with a weak D call TRBD1 (6 bases). Germline V gene data show CDR1 as SGHVS and CDR2 as FNYEAQ. Trimming took 5 bases from V and 0 from J, leaving 10 bases between them. The CDR3 is made up of 14 amino acids. Here the CDR3 DNA reads TGTGCCAGCAGCCGAGGGGGGATGAACACTGAAGCTTTCTTT. It translates to CASSRGGMNTEAFF. The whole variable domain, remainder taken from reference TRBV7-6 and TRBJ1-1, is GAGVSQSPRYKVTKRGQDVALRCDPISGHVSLYWYRQALGQGPEFLTYFNYEAQQDKSGLPNDRFSAERPEGSISTLTIQRTEQRDSAMYRCASSRGGMNTEAFFGQGTRLTVV.

This chain connects TRBV15 to TRBJ2-5, with D unclear. The CDR3 consists of 12 residues. V shed 0 bases and J shed 2 bases, with 1 base lying between them. Germline V CDR1 and CDR2: LNHNV, YYDKDF (reference sequence). CDR3 DNA: TGTGCCACCAGCAGAGATCAAGAGACCCAGTACTTC. Translating it yields CATSRDQETQYF.

This clonotype was seen a handful of times. This chain connects TRBV18 to TRBJ2-1; the match to TRBD2 covers 8 bases. The CDR3 runs 16 residues. Germline CDR1 is KGHSH and CDR2 is LQKENI. Trimming removed 3 bases from V and 0 bases from J; junction bases left unmatched: 4. CDR3 loop: CASSPLAGSSYNEQFF. For the CDR3, the DNA is TGTGCCAGCTCACCGTTAGCGGGGTCCTCCTACAATGAGCAGTTCTTC.

The chain recombines TRBV6-2 or TRBV6-3 with TRBJ2-1, with TRBD2 matching over 12 bases. CDR3 length: 15 amino acids. The J segment lost 4 bases and the V segment lost 6 bases, leaving 4 bases of the junction unmatched. Germline lookup yields CDR1 MNHEY and CDR2 SVGEGT. CDR3 sequence: CASRPGLAGYNEQFF. CDR3 nucleotides: TGTGCCAGCAGGCCGGGACTAGCGGGTTACAATGAGCAGTTCTTC.

The CDR3 reads CASSYFLETQYF. The CDR3 DNA follows: TGTGCCAGCAGTTACTTCCTAGAGACCCAGTACTTC. V and J are TRBV6-2 or TRBV6-3 and TRBJ2-5; the D is unclear. The CDR3 has 12 residues. V lost 1 base to trimming and J lost 4 bases, with 4 bases between them. Germline V CDR1 and CDR2: MNHEY, SVGEGT.

The chain has TRBV5-6 and TRBJ1-4, with 10 bases lining up with TRBD1. Looked up from germline, CDR1 is SGHDT and CDR2 is YYEEEE. With V trimmed by 5 bases and J by 10 bases, 8 bases remained unmatched. This CDR3 region has 14 residues. The CDR3 spells CASRSGTGEAKLFF. The CDR3 bases are TGTGCCAGCAGGTCCGGGACAGGGGAAGCAAAACTGTTTTTT.

CDR3 sequence: CATSRGQGGTTIYF. The CDR3, as DNA: TGTGCCACCAGCAGAGGACAGGGTGGTACCACCATATATTTT. The rearrangement joins TRBV15 to TRBJ1-3; 7 nucleotides match TRBD1. The V gene end was trimmed by 1 base and the J gene end by 9 bases; junction bases not matched to a gene: 6. Looked up from germline, CDR1 is LNHNV and CDR2 is YYDKDF (reference sequence). The CDR3 runs 14 residues.

This clonotype appeared a few times. The rearrangement uses TRBV7-8 and TRBJ2-1; D not certain. V was trimmed by 5 bases and J by 9 bases, leaving 14 bases between them. CDR3 length: 13 amino acids. Germline-derived CDR1 and CDR2 are SGHVS and FQNEAQ. The CDR3 nucleotides read TGTGCCAGCAGCCCCCCGGGTAGCACTGAGCAGTTCTTC. As protein: CASSPPGSTEQFF.

The V and J genes are TRBV29-1 and TRBJ2-5; no firm D call. The J call may not be correct, given that the DNA end is closer to TRBJ2-1. The CDR3 contains 12 residues. CDR1 is SQVTM and CDR2 is ANQGSEA in the germline V gene. The CDR3 region is CSVAENHNEQFF. CDR3 sequence (DNA): TGCAGCGTTGCCGAGAACCACAATGAGCAGTTCTTC.

This clonotype was seen a few times. The rearrangement uses TRBV7-2 and TRBJ1-5; the D is unclear. The CDR3 length is 14 residues. With 2 bases removed from V and 3 bases from J, the gap between germline ends came to 8 bases. Germline V gives CDR1 SGHTA, CDR2 FQGNSA. CDR3 protein: CASSLTAVNQPQHF. The DNA for the CDR3 is TGTGCCAGCAGCTTAACAGCAGTCAATCAGCCCCAGCATTTT. The entire variable domain, with the rest obtained from reference TRBV7-2 and TRBJ1-5, is as follows: GAGVSQSPSNKVTEKGKDVELRCDPISGHTALYWYRQSLGQGLEFLIYFQGNSAPDKSGLPSDRFSAERTGGSVSTLTIQRTQQEDSAVYLCASSLTAVNQPQHFGDGTRLSIL.

This clonotype was found a few times. This chain joins TRBV4-2 and TRBJ1-2; a possible D gene is TRBD1 (5 bases). Trimming removed 0 bases at V and 2 bases at J, with 13 bases between. Germline CDR1 LGHNA, CDR2 YNFKEQ. This CDR3 has 16 residues. The CDR3 loop is CASSQEEGYSNYGYTF. In nucleotides, the CDR3 is TGTGCCAGCAGCCAAGAGGAGGGGTATTCAAACTATGGCTACACCTTC.

This clonotype came up a few times. The rearrangement joins TRBV6-5 to TRBJ2-5; D is unclear. The CDR3 length is 14 residues. The germline CDR1 and CDR2 sequences are MNHEY and SVGAGI. V was shortened by 4 bases and J by 1 base, with 10 bases between the two germline ends. The chain's CDR3 is CASSSTEIQETQYF. For the CDR3, the DNA is TGTGCCAGCAGTTCCACAGAAATCCAAGAGACCCAGTACTTC.

The CDR3: CSGGGETQYF. The CDR3 bases are TGCAGTGGGGGAGGGGAGACCCAGTACTTC. The chain uses TRBV20-1 and TRBJ2-5, with 7 nucleotides matching TRBD2. Germline V gives CDR1 DFQATT, CDR2 SNEGSKA (reference sequence). The CDR3 runs to 10 residues. The trim removed 7 bases at V and 5 bases at J, leaving 1 base unmatched.

This clonotype has a handful of counts. The chain combines TRBV10-3 with TRBJ1-1, with D perhaps TRBD1 (6 bases). The germline V gene has CDR1 ENHRY and CDR2 SYGVKD. The CDR3 spans 14 residues. Trimming pared 4 bases from V and 1 base from J, leaving 10 bases between. The CDR3 DNA is TGTGCCATCAGTGTAGAGGGGGGGAACACTGAAGCTTTCTTT. Amino acid sequence: CAISVEGGNTEAFF.

The gene calls are TRBV20-1 and TRBJ2-5; D unclear. CDR1 and CDR2 from the germline V gene are DFQATT and SNEGSKA (reference sequence). Trimming cost V 7 bases and J 4 bases, with 10 bases left between them. This CDR3 contains 11 residues. The CDR3: CSGRIGETQYF. The CDR3 DNA reads as TGCAGTGGCAGGATAGGAGAGACCCAGTACTTC.

This chain joins TRBV4-1 and TRBJ2-7; possibly TRBD1 or TRBD2 for D (5 bases each). Germline V gene sequence: CDR1 MGHRA, CDR2 YSYEKL. Between the trimmed V and J ends, which lost 1 base and 0 bases, there was a span of 7 bases. The CDR3 totals 14 residues. Here the CDR3 DNA reads TGCGCCAGCAGCCAAGGGGACGGCTCCTACGAGCAGTACTTC. It specifies CASSQGDGSYEQYF.

This clonotype was counted a few times. The gene calls are TRBV6-6 and TRBJ2-5, with D possibly TRBD2 on 5 matching bases. V dropped 7 bases and J dropped 1 base, with 10 bases sitting between them. Germline CDR1 and CDR2: MNHNY and SVGAGI (reference sequence). This CDR3 comprises 13 residues. In nucleotides, the CDR3 is TGTGCCAGCACCGCGGGCTTCCAAGAGACCCAGTACTTC. This sequence encodes CASTAGFQETQYF.

This sequence joins TRBV28 and TRBJ2-7; no clear D gene. The germline V gene has CDR1 MDHEN and CDR2 SYDVKM. The ends were cut back, 9 bases at V and 2 bases at J, with 14 bases in the middle. The CDR3 sequence is 13 residues long. The CDR3 loop reads CASTMGFAYEQYF. The CDR3 region has the DNA TGTGCCAGTACAATGGGATTTGCCTACGAGCAGTACTTC.

This clonotype turned up a few times. The V gene is TRBV4-3, the J gene TRBJ2-2, with D unclear. CDR1 is LGHNA, CDR2 YSLEER, per germline. V lost 1 base to trimming and J lost 3 bases, with 6 bases between them. The CDR3 has 14 residues. In DNA, the CDR3 is TGCGCCAGCAGCCAAGTTGGGGACACCGGGGAGCTGTTTTTT. Translated: CASSQVGDTGELFF.

For this clonotype: A read error may account for a junction end that differs from germline. The chain combines TRBV7-9 with TRBJ1-4; tentative D call: TRBD1 (5 bases). The germline V gene has CDR1 SEHNR and CDR2 FQNEAQ (reference sequence). The CDR3 consists of 15 residues. For the CDR3, the DNA is TGTGCCAGCAGTGCCGGGACGCCCGCTAATGAGAAACTGTTTTTT. Its protein product is CASSAGTPANEKLFF.

V and J are TRBV29-1 and TRBJ2-1, with D unresolved. V lost 5 bases, J lost 5 bases, and 10 bases lay in between. Germline values: CDR1 SQVTM, CDR2 ANQGSEA. The CDR3 has 12 amino acids. As DNA, the CDR3 is TGCAGCGTTATAATCGGCAACAATGAGCAGTTCTTC. Its protein product is CSVIIGNNEQFF.

This clonotype was observed a few times. The rearrangement uses TRBV7-9 and TRBJ2-5; D is ambiguous. The CDR3 has 13 residues. Germline CDR1 reads SEHNR; CDR2 reads FQNEAQ (reference sequence). V was cut by 5 bases and J by 5 bases, with 12 bases left in between. The CDR3 sequence: CASSTGSWETQYF. The CDR3 coding sequence is TGTGCCAGCAGCACGGGCAGTTGGGAGACCCAGTACTTC. Looking up the rest from reference TRBV7-9 and TRBJ2-5 gives the full variable domain: DTGVSQNPRHKITKRGQNVTFRCDPISEHNRLYWYRQTLGQGPEFLTYFQNEAQLEKSRLLSDRFSAERPKGSFSTLEIQRTEQGDSAMYLCASSTGSWETQYFGPGTRLLVL.

The CDR3 DNA reads as TGCAGCGCTAAGGGTCAGCTACTACAAGAGACCCAGTACTTC. Translating gives CSAKGQLLQETQYF. V usage is TRBV29-1 and J usage is TRBJ2-5; D is ambiguous. The CDR3 loop spans 14 amino acids. V dropped 7 bases and J dropped 2 bases, with 17 bases sitting between them. Germline CDR1 and CDR2: SQVTM and ANQGSEA. Full variable domain (rest looked up from reference TRBV29-1 and TRBJ2-5): SAVISQKPSRDICQRGTSLTIQCQVDSQVTMMFWYRQQPGQSLTLIATANQGSEATYESGFVIDKFPISRPNLTFSTLTVSNMSPEDSSIYLCSAKGQLLQETQYFGPGTRLLVL.

The rearrangement links TRBV11-2 to TRBJ2-4; 7 bases align to TRBD1. The germline CDR1 and CDR2 sequences are SGHAT and FQNNGV. V gave up 5 bases and J gave up 14 bases; unmatched junction bases: 9. This CDR3 contains 12 residues. CDR3 sequence reads: CASSIGTDLEYF. DNA of the CDR3: TGTGCCAGCAGCATAGGGACAGACCTAGAGTACTTC.

This clonotype was counted a few times. This chain links TRBV4-2 with TRBJ2-7, with 10 bases lining up with TRBD1. This CDR3 is built from 16 residues. V lost 0 bases, J lost 0 bases, and 2 bases stayed unmatched. From germline, CDR1 is LGHNA and CDR2 YNFKEQ. The CDR3 DNA sequence: TGTGCCAGCAGCCAAGAAGGACAGGGGGTCTCCTACGAGCAGTACTTC. Translation: CASSQEGQGVSYEQYF.

The CDR3 region is CTHQSGDTQYF. In DNA form, the CDR3 reads TGCACACATCAGTCGGGTGATACGCAGTATTTT. The genes are TRBV29-1 and TRBJ2-3; D not certain. Germline CDR1 reads SQVTM; CDR2 reads ANQGSEA. This CDR3 spans 11 amino acids.